This TCR beta chain was identified in a study of T-cell memory formation after mild COVID-19. The study's findings and limits: Clones contracting over day 15 to 85 were CD4/CD8 balanced, with later expanders leaning CD4+.

Remarks on this clonotype: Its antigen is not known.

MiXCR, applied by TCRdb to the 5' RACE reads, yields one record per CDR3 protein. The sample carries 200,000 or so distinct CDR3 sequences, approximately 16% recorded once. Sequencing was performed on PBMCs or a T cell subset sorted from them (not recorded which). The clonotype was recovered from an adult woman who had mild COVID-19 (a few samples of this study predate the infection). Cell type and time point are not known.

The CDR3 sequence: CASSSRRGRLYEQYF. The CDR3 DNA is TGTGCCAGCAGCTCGAGAAGGGGGAGGCTCTACGAGCAGTACTTC. The chain recombines TRBV7-9 with TRBJ2-7; perhaps D is TRBD1 or TRBD2 (6 bases each). V dropped 4 bases and J dropped 3 bases, with 16 bases sitting between them. Germline lookup yields CDR1 SEHNR and CDR2 FQNEAQ (reference sequence). The CDR3 covers 15 residues. Full variable domain (remainder filled in from reference TRBV7-9 and TRBJ2-7): DTGVSQNPRHKITKRGQNVTFRCDPISEHNRLYWYRQTLGQGPEFLTYFQNEAQLEKSRLLSDRFSAERPKGSFSTLEIQRTEQGDSAMYLCASSSRRGRLYEQYFGPGTRLTVT.